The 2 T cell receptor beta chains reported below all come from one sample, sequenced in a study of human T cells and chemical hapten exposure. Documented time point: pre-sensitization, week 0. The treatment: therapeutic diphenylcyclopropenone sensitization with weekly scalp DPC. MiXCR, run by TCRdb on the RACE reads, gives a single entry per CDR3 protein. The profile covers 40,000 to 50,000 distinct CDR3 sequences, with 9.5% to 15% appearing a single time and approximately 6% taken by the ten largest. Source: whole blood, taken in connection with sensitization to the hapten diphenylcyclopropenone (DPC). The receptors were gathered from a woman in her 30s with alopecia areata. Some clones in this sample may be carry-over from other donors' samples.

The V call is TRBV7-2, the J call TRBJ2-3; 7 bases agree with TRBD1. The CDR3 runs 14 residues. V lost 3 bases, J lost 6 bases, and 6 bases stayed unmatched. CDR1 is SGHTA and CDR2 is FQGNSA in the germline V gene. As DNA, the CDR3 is TGTGCCAGCAGCTTCAGGGGGAGCGCCGATACGCAGTATTTT. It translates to CASSFRGSADTQYF.

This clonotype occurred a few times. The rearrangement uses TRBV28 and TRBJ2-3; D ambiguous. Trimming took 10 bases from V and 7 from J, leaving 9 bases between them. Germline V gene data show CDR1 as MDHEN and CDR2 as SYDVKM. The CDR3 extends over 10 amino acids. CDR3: CATRSHTQYF. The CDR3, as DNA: TGTGCCACCCGGTCTCATACGCAGTATTTT.